One sample yielded the 9 T cell receptor beta chains listed below, sequenced in a study of Graves' ophthalmopathy and Graves' hyperthyroidism. Amplification of TCR beta CDR3 regions used RNA transcripts. HTBI primers were employed in first-round RT-PCR, then a second-round multiplex PCR followed. TCRdb itself ran the multiplex PCR reads through MiXCR, one entry per CDR3 protein. This sample has some 25,000 distinct CDR3 sequences, with approximately 48% found just once. Sequenced input: peripheral blood. The receptors here all came from an adult woman with stable Graves' hyperthyroidism.

This clonotype came up many times. The genes are TRBV5-6 and TRBJ2-7; 9 nucleotides match TRBD2. Losses at the gene ends were 1 base for V and 5 bases for J; bases not matched to a gene: 7. Per the germline V gene, CDR1 is SGHDT and CDR2 is YYEEEE. This CDR3 comprises 15 residues. The CDR3 sequence is CASSLWVTSGNEQYF. The DNA of the CDR3 is TGTGCCAGCAGCTTGTGGGTGACTAGCGGAAACGAGCAGTACTTC.

Relative to its sample, this clonotype is medium-sized. CDR3 coding DNA: TGTGCCAGCAGCTTAGGAGGGGTGCGCGAGCAGTACTTC. Translation gives CASSLGGVREQYF. This chain connects TRBV7-9 to TRBJ2-7, with D perhaps matching TRBD1 or TRBD2 (5 bases each). Trimming pared 1 base from V and 6 bases from J, leaving 10 bases between. CDR1 SEHNR and CDR2 FQNEAQ come from the germline V gene (reference sequence). CDR3 length: 13 amino acids.

This clonotype was picked up many times. This could be a read error, since a much larger clone is one nucleotide away. V gene TRBV6-1 combines with J gene TRBJ2-7; TRBD2 aligns across 9 bases. CDR3 length equals 15 residues. With 2 bases clipped from V and 7 bases from J, the junction kept 9 bases outside the gene matches. Germline CDR1 MNHNS, CDR2 SASEGT. CDR3 sequence reads: CASSESPSGDGEQYF. The CDR3 DNA sequence: TGTGCCAGCAGTGAATCGCCTAGCGGGGACGGGGAGCAGTACTTC.

The sample holds many counts of this clonotype. The rearrangement uses TRBV28 and TRBJ1-5; TRBD1 agrees at 9 bases. In germline, CDR1 is MDHEN, CDR2 SYDVKM. CDR3 length: 15 residues. J was trimmed by 7 bases and V by 10 bases; bases with no gene match: 14. The CDR3 DNA reads as TGTGCCACGCATCCCGTTGGGACAGGGAAACAGCCCCAGCATTTT. It yields the protein CATHPVGTGKQPQHF.

The CDR3 bases are TGTGCCACCAGAATCCGGGACAGGGGTGTGGACACTGAAGCTTTCTTT. It encodes CATRIRDRGVDTEAFF. The chain joins TRBV24-1 to TRBJ1-1, with 10 bases lining up with TRBD1. From germline, CDR1 is KGHDR and CDR2 SFDVKD. The J segment lost 3 bases and the V segment lost 7 bases, leaving 10 bases of the junction unmatched. The CDR3 totals 16 residues.

This CDR3 reads CASSPRLAGENEQFF. In nucleotides, the CDR3 is TGTGCCAGCAGCCCTAGACTAGCGGGGGAGAATGAGCAGTTCTTC. V gene TRBV7-8 combines with J gene TRBJ2-1, with 12 bases fitting TRBD2. After removal of 5 bases from V and 7 bases from J, the junction contained 6 bases not matched to a gene. The germline V gene encodes CDR1 SGHVS and CDR2 FQNEAQ. The CDR3 totals 15 residues.

The table lists this clonotype with many counts. The chain carries TRBV3-1 and TRBJ2-6; TRBD1 aligns across 7 bases. Trimming removed 0 bases from V and 4 bases from J; junction bases left unmatched: 3. CDR1 and CDR2 (germline): LGHDT, YNNKEL (reference sequence). CDR3 length: 16 residues. Written as DNA, the CDR3 is TGTGCCAGCAGCCAAGACAGGGGGTGGGGGGCCAACGTCCTGACTTTC. It yields the protein CASSQDRGWGANVLTF.

With respect to this clonotype: Because the CDR3's place on the DNA is in doubt, the DNA is left out and the CDR3 is given as listed by TCRdb. The V gene is TRBV20-1, the J gene TRBJ1-5; the listed D gene, TRBD1, was not tested against the DNA. A total of 22 residues make up the CDR3, ends included. Germline V gene data show CDR1 as DFQATT and CDR2 as SNEGSKA (reference sequence). Here the CDR3 reads CSAVKYGYTFGSGTGGYRPQHF.

The gene calls are TRBV20-1 and TRBJ2-7; TRBD2 matches at 11 bases. The CDR3 is made up of 14 amino acids. V was pared by 3 bases and J by 2 bases, with 3 bases of the junction left unmatched. The germline CDR1 and CDR2 sequences are DFQATT and SNEGSKA (reference sequence). The CDR3 spells CSASTSGSPYEQYF. The CDR3 nucleotides read TGCAGTGCTAGCACTAGCGGGAGTCCCTACGAGCAGTACTTC.